A selection of T cell receptor beta chains follows, all from one sample in a study of shared clonotypes between healthy human individuals. Only in-frame clones appear in the TCRdb table, and some are missing; sequencing was by immunoSEQ multiplex PCR. The repertoire holds over a million clones, about 70% seen once, with approximately 1.5% in the top ten. Sequencing was done on a sample of memory CD4+ T cells sorted from blood. These receptors were taken from a man between 18 and 29 years old in good health. CDR3s include the opening cysteine and the closing phenylalanine or tryptophan. The D gene is left open where the match is weak. The size of a clone is reported for some rows only, either as once, few or many, or as a class for expanded clones.

D	V	J	size	CDR3	DNA
TRBD1	TRBV11-3	TRBJ2-3	-	CASSRTGGTDTQYF	TGTGCCAGCAGCCGAACAGGGGGCACAGATACGCAGTATTTT
TRBD2	TRBV25-1	TRBJ2-3	-	CASSAPSGGAINTQYF	TGTGCCAGCAGCGCTCCTAGCGGGGGGGCCATAAATACGCAGTATTTT
-	TRBV6-5	TRBJ2-1	once	CASSYYSGHSYNEQFF	TGTGCCAGCAGTTACTATAGCGGCCACTCCTACAATGAGCAGTTCTTC
-	TRBV5-4	TRBJ1-1	-	CASSPRGTMNTEAFF	TGTGCCAGCAGCCCGAGGGGAACCATGAACACTGAAGCTTTCTTT
TRBD2	TRBV19	TRBJ2-4	-	CASSVLAGGQNIQYF	TGTGCCAGTAGTGTACTAGCGGGGGGACAAAACATTCAGTACTTC
-	TRBV21-1	TRBJ2-7	-	CASSKGQGDYYEQYF	TGTGCCAGCAGCAAGGGACAGGGGGATTATTACGAGCAGTACTTC
TRBD1	TRBV5-4	TRBJ2-2	-	CASRGQGQNTGELFF	TGTGCCAGCAGAGGACAGGGGCAAAACACCGGGGAGCTGTTTTTT
TRBD2	TRBV27	TRBJ2-3	-	CASRLAGRADTQYF	TGTGCCAGCAGACTAGCGGGTCGAGCAGATACGCAGTATTTT
-	TRBV5-4	TRBJ2-1	-	CASSPAGGPSYNEQFF	TGTGCCAGCAGCCCAGCCGGGGGCCCTTCCTACAATGAGCAGTTCTTC
-	TRBV28	TRBJ1-1	few	CASSYGTEAFF	TGTGCCAGCAGTTACGGCACTGAAGCTTTCTTT
-	TRBV11-2	TRBJ2-1	-	CASSPAGVNEQFF	TGTGCCAGCAGCCCCGCAGGAGTCAATGAGCAGTTCTTC
-	TRBV11-2	TRBJ2-1	once	CASERVNEQFF	TGTGCCAGCGAGAGGGTCAATGAGCAGTTCTTC
-	TRBV14	TRBJ2-3	-	CASSQGDTQYF	TGTGCCAGCAGCCAAGGAGATACGCAGTATTTT
-	TRBV6-1	TRBJ2-7	few	CASSEAASYEQYF	TGTGCCAGCAGTGAGGCAGCCTCCTACGAGCAGTACTTC
-	TRBV12-5	TRBJ2-5	-	CASGLDLQETQYF	TGTGCTAGTGGTTTGGACCTCCAAGAGACCCAGTACTTC
-	TRBV27	TRBJ2-6	-	CASSFSRTVSSGANVLTF	TGTGCCAGCAGTTTCTCGCGGACCGTGAGCTCTGGGGCCAACGTCCTGACTTTC
TRBD1	TRBV11-2	TRBJ2-1	-	CASSLYLGQVYNEQFF	TGTGCCAGCAGCTTATACCTAGGACAGGTATACAATGAGCAGTTCTTC
TRBD1	TRBV28	TRBJ2-5	few	CASSLGTGGAETQYF	TGTGCCAGCAGTTTAGGGACAGGGGGCGCGGAGACCCAGTACTTC
TRBD2	TRBV19	TRBJ2-1	-	CASSIGSGRGVREQFF	TGTGCCAGTAGTATAGGTTCCGGGAGGGGGGTCAGAGAGCAGTTCTTC
-	TRBV6-6	TRBJ2-7	once	CASSYTRASSYEQYF	TGTGCCAGCAGTTACACCCGTGCCAGCTCCTACGAGCAGTACTTC
-	TRBV6-5	TRBJ2-2	-	CASSYSGDTGELFF	TGTGCCAGCAGTTACTCTGGGGATACCGGGGAGCTGTTTTTT
TRBD1	TRBV19	TRBJ2-7	-	CASRGPGQGASEQYF	TGTGCCAGTAGGGGCCCGGGACAGGGGGCATCCGAGCAGTACTTC
-	TRBV5-1	TRBJ1-1	-	CASSEQGGGTEAFF	TGCGCCAGCAGCGAACAGGGCGGAGGGACTGAAGCTTTCTTT
TRBD2	TRBV7-8	TRBJ2-2	-	CASSLFEGGPGPGELFF	TGTGCCAGCAGCTTATTTGAGGGAGGGCCCGGACCCGGGGAGCTGTTTTTT
-	TRBV6-6	TRBJ1-2	few	CASSSLNYGYTF	TGTGCCAGCAGTTCACTAAACTATGGCTACACCTTC
-	TRBV30	TRBJ1-3	few	CAWSLGWTGGNTIYF	TGTGCCTGGAGTTTAGGTTGGACGGGGGGAAACACCATATATTTT
-	TRBV10-1	TRBJ1-1	-	CASRGPPNTEAFF	TGCGCCAGCAGAGGGCCCCCGAACACTGAAGCTTTCTTT
-	TRBV6-5	TRBJ1-1	-	CASTQNWNTEAFF	TGTGCCAGCACCCAAAACTGGAACACTGAAGCTTTCTTT
-	TRBV4-3	TRBJ1-2	-	CASSQDLGNYGYTF	TGCGCCAGCAGCCAAGACCTGGGGAACTATGGCTACACCTTC
TRBD1	TRBV6-6	TRBJ1-5	-	CASSYGGQGNQPQHF	TGTGCCAGCAGTTATGGGGGACAGGGCAATCAGCCCCAGCATTTT
-	TRBV27	TRBJ2-7	-	CASSLKWAVGIYEQYF	TGTGCCAGCAGTTTAAAATGGGCGGTGGGGATCTACGAGCAGTACTTC
-	TRBV2	TRBJ2-7	-	CASSRFDEQYF	TGTGCCAGCAGCCGGTTCGACGAGCAGTACTTC